This entry describes one TCR beta chain. Per the germline V gene, CDR1 is MDHEN and CDR2 is SYDVKM. Deletions cut 6 bases from V and 3 bases from J, with 15 bases between. The CDR3 length is 15 residues. Only in-frame clones appear in the TCRdb table, and some are missing; sequencing was by immunoSEQ multiplex PCR. The sample has about 300,000 clones, 88% seen once; the top ten hold approximately 7.2%. This record comes from a study of blood T cell repertoires in COVID-19. Study overall: Material from acute and convalescent COVID-19 was sourced from the United States, Italy and Spain.

The chain joins TRBV28 to TRBJ1-3; D may be TRBD1 (5 bases). This receptor was obtained from a woman aged 25-40 years who had recovered from COVID-19. Sequenced: peripheral blood. The CDR3 protein is CASRNSMGGGNTIYF. In DNA form, the CDR3 reads TGTGCCAGCAGAAACTCCATGGGGGGTGGAAACACCATATATTTT.